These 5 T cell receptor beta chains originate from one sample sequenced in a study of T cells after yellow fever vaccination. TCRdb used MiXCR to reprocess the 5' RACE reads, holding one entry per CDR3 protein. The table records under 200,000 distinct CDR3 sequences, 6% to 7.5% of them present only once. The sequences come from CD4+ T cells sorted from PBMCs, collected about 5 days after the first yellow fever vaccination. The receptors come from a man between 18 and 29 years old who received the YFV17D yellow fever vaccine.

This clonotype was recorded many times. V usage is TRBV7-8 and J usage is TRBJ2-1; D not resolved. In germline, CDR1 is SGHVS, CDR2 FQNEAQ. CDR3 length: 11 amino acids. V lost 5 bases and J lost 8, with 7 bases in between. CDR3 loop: CASSVADEQFF. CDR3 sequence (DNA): TGTGCCAGCAGCGTCGCCGATGAGCAGTTCTTC.

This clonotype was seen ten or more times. DNA of the CDR3: TGTGCCAGCAGCTTGACAGCTTACCAAGAGACCCAGTACTTC. Its protein is CASSLTAYQETQYF. The V call is TRBV7-2, the J call TRBJ2-5; maybe TRBD1 (5 bases). This CDR3 spans 14 amino acids. Trimming pared 3 bases from V and 0 bases from J, leaving 8 bases between. Germline loops: CDR1 SGHTA, CDR2 FQGNSA.

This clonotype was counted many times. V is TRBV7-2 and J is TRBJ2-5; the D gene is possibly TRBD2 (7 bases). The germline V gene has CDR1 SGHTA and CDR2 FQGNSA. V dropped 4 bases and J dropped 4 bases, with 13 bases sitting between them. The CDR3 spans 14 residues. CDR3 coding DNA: TGTGCCAGCAGCTCGAACGGGGGGCCAGAGACCCAGTACTTC. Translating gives CASSSNGGPETQYF.

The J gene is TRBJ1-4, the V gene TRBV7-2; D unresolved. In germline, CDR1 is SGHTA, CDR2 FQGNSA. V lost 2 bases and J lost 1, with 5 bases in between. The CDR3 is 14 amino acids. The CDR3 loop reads CASSLSRTNEKLFF. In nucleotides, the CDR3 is TGTGCCAGCAGCTTATCACGAACTAATGAAAAACTGTTTTTT.

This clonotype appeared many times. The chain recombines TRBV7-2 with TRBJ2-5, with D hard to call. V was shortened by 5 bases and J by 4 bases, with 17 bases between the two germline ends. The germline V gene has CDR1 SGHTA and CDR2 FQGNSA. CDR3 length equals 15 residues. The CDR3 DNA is TGTGCCAGCAGCCCCGCGGCGGCTCTACGAGAGACCCAGTACTTC. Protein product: CASSPAAALRETQYF.